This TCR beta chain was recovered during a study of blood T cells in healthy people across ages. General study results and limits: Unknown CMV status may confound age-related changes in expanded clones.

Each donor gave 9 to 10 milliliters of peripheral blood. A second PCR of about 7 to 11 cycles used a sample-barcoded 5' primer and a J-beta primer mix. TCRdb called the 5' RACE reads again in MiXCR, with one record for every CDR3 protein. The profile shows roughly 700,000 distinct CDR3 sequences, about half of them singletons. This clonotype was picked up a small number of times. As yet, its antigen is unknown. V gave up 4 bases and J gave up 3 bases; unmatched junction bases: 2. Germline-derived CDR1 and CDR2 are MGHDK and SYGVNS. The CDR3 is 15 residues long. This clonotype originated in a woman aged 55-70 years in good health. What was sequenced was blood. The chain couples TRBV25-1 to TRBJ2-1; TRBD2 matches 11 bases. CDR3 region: CASSVGLADYNEQFF. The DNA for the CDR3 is TGTGCCAGCAGTGTGGGACTAGCGGACTACAATGAGCAGTTCTTC.